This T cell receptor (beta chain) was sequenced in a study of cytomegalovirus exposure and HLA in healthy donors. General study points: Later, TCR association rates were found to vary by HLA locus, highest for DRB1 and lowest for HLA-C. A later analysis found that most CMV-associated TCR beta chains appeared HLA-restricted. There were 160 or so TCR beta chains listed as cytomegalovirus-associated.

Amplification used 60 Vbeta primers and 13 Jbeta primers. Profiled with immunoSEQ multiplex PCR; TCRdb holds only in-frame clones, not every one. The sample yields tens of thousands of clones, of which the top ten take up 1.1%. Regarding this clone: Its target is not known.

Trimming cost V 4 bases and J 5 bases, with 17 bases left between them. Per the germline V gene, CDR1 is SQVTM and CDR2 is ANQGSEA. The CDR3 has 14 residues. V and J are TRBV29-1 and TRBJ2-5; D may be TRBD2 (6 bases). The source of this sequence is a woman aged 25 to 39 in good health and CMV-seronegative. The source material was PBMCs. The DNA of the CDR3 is TGCAGCGTTGCAGAAACTGGGGGGTGGGAGACCCAGTACTTC. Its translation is CSVAETGGWETQYF.